This TCR beta chain was identified in a study of blood T cell repertoires in COVID-19. Looking at the study overall: The origin of the acute and convalescent COVID-19 samples was the United States, Italy and Spain. T cells, B-cell-depleted T cells, or PBMCs provided the cDNA or gDNA that served as material.

CDR3 length: 15 amino acids. The germline V gene has CDR1 SGHRS and CDR2 YFSETQ. Trimming took 0 bases from V and 8 from J; bases not matched to a gene: 5. TCRdb's copy holds only in-frame clones and misses some; the assay was immunoSEQ multiplex PCR. The data contain fewer than 300,000 clones, roughly 90% of them singletons. All enrollees were about 18 to 89 years old and from about 24 US areas. The rearrangement links TRBV5-1 to TRBJ1-1, with 12 bases aligning to TRBD1. This clonotype was sampled from a woman aged 40 to 55 with acute COVID-19. The sample consisted of PBMCs or T cells enriched from blood (not recorded which). The CDR3 sequence: CASSLGGTGGAEAFF. The CDR3 DNA sequence: TGCGCCAGCAGCTTGGGCGGGACAGGGGGCGCGGAAGCTTTCTTT.